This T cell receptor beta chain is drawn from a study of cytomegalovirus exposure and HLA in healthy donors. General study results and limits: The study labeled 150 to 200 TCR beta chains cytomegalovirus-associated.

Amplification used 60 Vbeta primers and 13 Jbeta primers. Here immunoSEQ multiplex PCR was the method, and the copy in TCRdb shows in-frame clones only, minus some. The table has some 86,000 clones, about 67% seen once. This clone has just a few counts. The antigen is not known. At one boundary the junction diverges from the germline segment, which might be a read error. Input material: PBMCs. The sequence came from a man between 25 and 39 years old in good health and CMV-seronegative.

CDR3 region: CASSLGTGTF. The CDR3 nucleotides are TGTGCTAGCAGCTTAGGAACAGGGACCTTC. V is TRBV7-7 and J is TRBJ1-2; D may be TRBD1 (6 bases). The CDR3 totals 10 residues. Germline assignment: CDR1 SSHAT and CDR2 FNYEAQ (reference sequence).